This T cell receptor beta chain emerged from a study of cytomegalovirus exposure and HLA in healthy donors. Study conclusions and caveats: An analysis that was carried out later associated 16,951 TCR beta sequences with HLA alleles at 0.05 false discovery rate. Listed as cytomegalovirus-associated were 150 or so TCR beta chains. As a later analysis showed, a missense DCLRE1C variant was linked to trimming of TCR beta V- and J-genes. Later analysis placed DRB1 highest and HLA-C lowest in TCR association rates, which differed by HLA locus.

About this clone: Its antigen is not identified.

60 Vbeta and 13 Jbeta primers were used in PCR. Some clones are missing from TCRdb's copy, which holds only in-frame ones; the method was immunoSEQ multiplex PCR. The table lists 120,000 or so clones, roughly 77% of them singletons. This CDR3 comprises 17 residues. The V and J ends lost 3 bases and 8 bases, in that order; junction bases with no gene match: 17. Germline V gene lookup returns CDR1 SGHDT and CDR2 YYEEEE. The clonotype was recovered from a man younger than 35 in good health and CMV-seronegative. Sequencing was carried out using PBMCs. This chain uses TRBV5-6 with TRBJ1-2; 9 bases are shared with TRBD1. The CDR3: CASSWTGQGWSAGGYTF. Written as DNA, the CDR3 is TGTGCCAGCAGCTGGACGGGACAGGGTTGGTCTGCGGGAGGCTACACCTTC.